The next 20 T cell receptor beta chains were all read from a single sample in a study of CD8 T cells in Susac syndrome. Reverse transcription used about 0.45 to 1 ug RNA and random hexamers. In TCRdb, the immunoSEQ multiplex PCR reads were re-called with MiXCR into one record per CDR3 protein. In the table there are about 120,000 distinct CDR3 sequences, 90% to 95% of which are singletons. The sequenced material came from CD4+ T cells from PBMCs. Receptors were obtained from a human donor with multiple sclerosis.

The genes are TRBV25-1 and TRBJ1-1, with no clear D. Per the germline V gene, CDR1 is MGHDK and CDR2 is SYGVNS. This CDR3 contains 14 residues. The V end lost 4 bases, the J end lost 4 bases, and 13 bases lay between the germline ends. CDR3 in amino acids: CASSVRFSSTEAFF. The CDR3 DNA follows: TGTGCCAGCAGTGTGCGTTTTTCGAGCACTGAAGCTTTCTTT.

CDR3: CASSSIGLDTEAFF. The CDR3 DNA follows: TGTGCCAGCAGTTCCATTGGGTTGGACACTGAAGCTTTCTTT. This sequence joins TRBV25-1 and TRBJ1-1, with D unclear. This CDR3 comprises 14 residues. The V end lost 5 bases, the J end lost 3 bases, and 13 bases lay between the germline ends. Germline V gives CDR1 MGHDK, CDR2 SYGVNS.

The CDR3 is CATSRDPETQYF. The CDR3 DNA sequence: TGTGCCACCAGCAGGGACCCAGAGACCCAGTACTTC. This chain uses TRBV15 with TRBJ2-5; D remains unclear. Germline V CDR1 and CDR2: LNHNV, YYDKDF (reference sequence). Trimming took off 3 bases at V and 4 bases at J, with 6 bases between the two ends. This CDR3 is built from 12 residues.

V is TRBV6-4 and J is TRBJ2-1; the D gene could be TRBD1 or TRBD2 (5 bases each). The germline V gene encodes CDR1 MRHNA and CDR2 SNTAGT. Trimming stripped 2 bases from V and 8 bases from J, with 10 bases between. This CDR3 comprises 13 residues. This chain's CDR3 is CASSDTGRDEQFF. In DNA form, the CDR3 reads TGTGCCAGCAGTGACACGGGGCGAGATGAGCAGTTCTTC.

V gene TRBV30 combines with J gene TRBJ2-5; tentatively, D is TRBD1 (7 bases). There are 15 residues in the CDR3. Germline CDR1 GTSNPN, CDR2 SVGIG (reference sequence). Trimming stripped 0 bases from V and 5 bases from J, with 16 bases between. The CDR3 DNA sequence: TGTGCCTGGAGTGTATCAGGGGGGTCAATGGAGACCCAGTACTTC. Its protein is CAWSVSGGSMETQYF.

The gene calls are TRBV7-2 and TRBJ2-1, with D perhaps TRBD1 (5 bases). Germline V lookup: CDR1 SGHTA, CDR2 FQGNSA. The CDR3 contains 12 residues. The ends were cut back, 2 bases at V and 9 bases at J, with 8 bases in the middle. CDR3 loop: CASSLRGSEQFF. The CDR3 DNA reads as TGTGCCAGCAGCTTAAGGGGTAGTGAGCAGTTCTTC.

This chain's CDR3 is CASSLALEQYF. In nucleotides, the CDR3 is TGCGCCAGCAGCCTGGCCCTCGAGCAGTACTTC. This chain links TRBV5-1 with TRBJ2-7; D gene uncertain. The V end lost 4 bases, the J end lost 6 bases, and 8 bases lay between the germline ends. The CDR3 length is 11 residues. Germline V gene sequence: CDR1 SGHRS, CDR2 YFSETQ.

The table lists this clonotype with a count of one. The CDR3 coding sequence is TGCAGTGCCAGGGACAGCCGGAGCAGCACAGATACGCAGTATTTT. As protein: CSARDSRSSTDTQYF. V gene TRBV20-1 combines with J gene TRBJ2-3, with 7 bases that match TRBD1. Germline values: CDR1 DFQATT, CDR2 SNEGSKA (reference sequence). Trimming took 6 bases from V and 0 from J; bases not matched to a gene: 9. This CDR3 spans 15 amino acids.

The chain joins TRBV5-6 to TRBJ2-3; D ambiguous. The CDR3 runs to 14 residues. CDR1 is SGHDT and CDR2 is YYEEEE in the germline V gene. V dropped 1 base and J dropped 2 bases, with 8 bases sitting between them. The CDR3 region has the DNA TGTGCCAGCAGCTTGCCTAGAAACACAGATACGCAGTATTTT. It encodes CASSLPRNTDTQYF.

The chain joins TRBV12-3 or TRBV12-4 to TRBJ1-2; 7 bases are shared with TRBD1. Trimming cost V 6 bases and J 4 bases; bases outside gene matches: 5. CDR3 length: 13 residues. The CDR3 spells CASRSTGIYGYTF. In DNA form, the CDR3 reads TGTGCCAGCAGATCGACAGGGATCTATGGCTACACCTTC.

This clonotype was recorded only once. This rearrangement joins TRBV12-3 or TRBV12-4 to TRBJ2-4, with D possibly being TRBD1 or TRBD2 (5 bases each). Trimming cost V 3 bases and J 2 bases, with 14 bases left between them. CDR3 length: 16 residues. The CDR3 here is CASSFGAGISKNIQYF. The CDR3 bases are TGTGCCAGCAGTTTTGGGGCGGGTATATCCAAAAACATTCAGTACTTC.

The chain combines TRBV25-1 with TRBJ1-2, with 8 bases that match TRBD1. The CDR3 covers 11 residues. V trimming: 3 bases; J trimming: 10 bases; junction bases outside the gene matches: 1. Germline V lookup: CDR1 MGHDK, CDR2 SYGVNS. CDR3 bases: TGTGCCAGCAGTGAGACAGGGGCCTACACCTTC. Translation: CASSETGAYTF.

The V call is TRBV24-1, the J call TRBJ2-3; no reliable D call. Germline CDR1 is KGHDR and CDR2 is SFDVKD. Trimming shortened V by 5 bases and J by 0 bases, and 2 bases separated the two germline ends. The CDR3 loop spans 12 amino acids. The CDR3 DNA sequence: TGTGCCACCAGTGCTAGCACAGATACGCAGTATTTT. Translating it yields CATSASTDTQYF.

This chain links TRBV7-9 with TRBJ1-5, with unresolved D. The CDR3 extends over 14 amino acids. V was pared by 1 base and J by 6 bases, with 10 bases between. The V gene's germline CDR1 is SEHNR and CDR2 FQNEAQ (reference sequence). The CDR3 region is CASSLDSEGQPQHF. CDR3 DNA: TGTGCCAGCAGCTTAGATTCGGAGGGTCAGCCCCAGCATTTT.

This clonotype was seen a single time. V gene TRBV5-1 combines with J gene TRBJ2-5; tentative D call: TRBD2 (5 bases). Trimming removed 4 bases at V and 1 base at J, with 14 bases between. This CDR3 is 15 amino acids long. The germline V gene encodes CDR1 SGHRS and CDR2 YFSETQ. This CDR3 reads CASSPLAGPQETQYF. In DNA form, the CDR3 reads TGCGCCAGCAGCCCTCTTGCGGGTCCCCAAGAGACCCAGTACTTC.

This clonotype was counted a single time. The rearrangement links TRBV28 to TRBJ2-7, with 7 bases identical to TRBD2. CDR1 is MDHEN and CDR2 is SYDVKM in the germline V gene. The junction had 8 bases not matched to a gene; V was cut back by 8 bases and J by 4 bases. The CDR3 consists of 13 residues. CDR3 residues: CASHQAGEYEQYF. The DNA for the CDR3 is TGTGCCAGCCATCAGGCGGGAGAGTACGAGCAGTACTTC. Variable domain in full (rest from reference TRBV28 and TRBJ2-7): DVKVTQSSRYLVKRTGEKVFLECVQDMDHENMFWYRQDPGLGLRLIYFSYDVKMKEKGDIPEGYSVSREKKERFSLILESASTNQTSMYLCASHQAGEYEQYFGPGTRLTVT.

The rearrangement joins TRBV20-1 to TRBJ1-5, with TRBD1 matching 7 bases. The trim removed 6 bases at V and 7 bases at J, leaving 15 bases unmatched. This CDR3 spans 15 amino acids. CDR1 and CDR2 (germline): DFQATT, SNEGSKA (reference sequence). CDR3 bases: TGCAGTGCGACAGAGCGGGTGGCAGGGGGACAGCCCCAGCATTTT. Amino acid sequence: CSATERVAGGQPQHF.

The chain carries TRBV3-1 and TRBJ1-1, with 8 bases lining up with TRBD1. Germline V gene data show CDR1 as LGHDT and CDR2 as YNNKEL (reference sequence). CDR3 size: 16 residues. J lost 8 bases, V lost 2 bases, and 13 bases had no gene match. CDR3 sequence: CASSQSFLDRGIEAFF. In DNA, the CDR3 is TGTGCCAGCAGCCAATCTTTTCTCGACAGGGGAATCGAAGCTTTCTTT.

The V and J genes are TRBV29-1 and TRBJ2-7; 10 bases line up with TRBD1. Trimming took 6 bases from V and 6 from J; bases not matched to a gene: 11. The germline CDR1 and CDR2 sequences are SQVTM and ANQGSEA. This CDR3 spans 14 amino acids. This CDR3 is CSVVKGTGEGEQYF. CDR3 bases: TGCAGCGTGGTGAAGGGGACAGGGGAGGGCGAGCAGTACTTC.

The V and J genes are TRBV5-1 and TRBJ2-1; no clear D gene. Germline CDR1 reads SGHRS; CDR2 reads YFSETQ. The CDR3 consists of 14 residues. V lost 0 bases and J lost 8, with 12 bases in between. CDR3 in amino acids: CASSLDNPQDEQFF. For the CDR3, the DNA is TGCGCCAGCAGCTTGGATAATCCCCAAGATGAGCAGTTCTTC. The full variable domain, in which reference TRBV5-1 and TRBJ2-1 provide the parts outside the CDR3, is KAGVTQTPRYLIKTRGQQVTLSCSPISGHRSVSWYQQTPGQGLQFLFEYFSETQRNKGNFPGRFSGRQFSNSRSEMNVSTLELGDSALYLCASSLDNPQDEQFFGPGTRLTVL.